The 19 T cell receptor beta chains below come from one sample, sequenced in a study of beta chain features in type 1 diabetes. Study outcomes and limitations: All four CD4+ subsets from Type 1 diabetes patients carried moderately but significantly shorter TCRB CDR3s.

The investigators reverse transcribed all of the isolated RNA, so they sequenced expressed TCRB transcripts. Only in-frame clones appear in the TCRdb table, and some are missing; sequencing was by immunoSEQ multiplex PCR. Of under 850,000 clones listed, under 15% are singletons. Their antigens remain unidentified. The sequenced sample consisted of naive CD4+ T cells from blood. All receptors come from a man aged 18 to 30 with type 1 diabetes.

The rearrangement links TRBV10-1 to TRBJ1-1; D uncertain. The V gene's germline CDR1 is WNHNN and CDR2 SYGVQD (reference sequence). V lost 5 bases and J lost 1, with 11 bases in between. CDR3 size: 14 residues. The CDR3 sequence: CASSTQAKNTEAFF. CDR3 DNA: TGCGCCAGCAGTACCCAGGCAAAGAACACTGAAGCTTTCTTT.

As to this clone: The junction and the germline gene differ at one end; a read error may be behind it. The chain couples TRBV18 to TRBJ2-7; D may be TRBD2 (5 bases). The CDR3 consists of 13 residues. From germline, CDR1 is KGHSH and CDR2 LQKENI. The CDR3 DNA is TGTGCCAGCTCACAAACCCCAGGACCTGCGGGCATATTC. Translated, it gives CASSQTPGPAGIF.

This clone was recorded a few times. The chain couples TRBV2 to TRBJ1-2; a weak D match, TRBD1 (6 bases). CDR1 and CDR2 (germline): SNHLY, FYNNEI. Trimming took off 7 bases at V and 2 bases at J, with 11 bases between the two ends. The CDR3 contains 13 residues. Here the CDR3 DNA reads TGTGCCAGCAAGATTGGACAGAACTATGGCTACACCTTC. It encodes CASKIGQNYGYTF.

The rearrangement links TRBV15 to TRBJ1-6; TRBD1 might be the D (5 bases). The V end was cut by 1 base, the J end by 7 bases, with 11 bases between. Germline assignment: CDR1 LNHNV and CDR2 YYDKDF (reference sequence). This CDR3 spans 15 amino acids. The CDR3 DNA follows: TGTGCCACCAGCAGAGCCCGGGACGGCAATTCACCCCTCCACTTT. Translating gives CATSRARDGNSPLHF.

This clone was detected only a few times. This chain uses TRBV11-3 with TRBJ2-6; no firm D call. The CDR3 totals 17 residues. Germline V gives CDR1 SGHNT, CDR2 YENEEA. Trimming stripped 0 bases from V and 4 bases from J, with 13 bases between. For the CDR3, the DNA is TGTGCCAGCAGCTTAGAGACTCGAAGAGAGGGGGCCAACGTCCTGACTTTC. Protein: CASSLETRREGANVLTF.

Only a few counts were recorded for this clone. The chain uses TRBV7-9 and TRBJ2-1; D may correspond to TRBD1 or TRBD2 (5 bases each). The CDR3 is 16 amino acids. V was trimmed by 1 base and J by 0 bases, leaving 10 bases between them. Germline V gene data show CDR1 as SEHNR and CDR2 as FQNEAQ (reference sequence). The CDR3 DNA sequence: TGTGCCAGCAGCTTAGGGGCAGGGACCTCCTACAATGAGCAGTTCTTC. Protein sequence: CASSLGAGTSYNEQFF.

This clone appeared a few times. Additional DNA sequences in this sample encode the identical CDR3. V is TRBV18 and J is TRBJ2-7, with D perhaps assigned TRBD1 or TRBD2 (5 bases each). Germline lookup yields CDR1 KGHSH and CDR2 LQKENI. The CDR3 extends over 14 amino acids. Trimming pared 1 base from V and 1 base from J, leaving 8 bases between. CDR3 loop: CASSPRDGSYEQYF. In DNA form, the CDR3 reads TGTGCCAGCTCACCACGGGACGGTTCCTACGAGCAGTACTTC.

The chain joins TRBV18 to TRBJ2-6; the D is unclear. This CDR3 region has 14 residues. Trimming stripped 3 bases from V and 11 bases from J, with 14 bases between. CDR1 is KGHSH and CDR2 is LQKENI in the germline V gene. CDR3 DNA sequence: TGTGCCAGCTCACCTCCGGGCCAGCCGTACGTCCTGACTTTC. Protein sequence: CASSPPGQPYVLTF.

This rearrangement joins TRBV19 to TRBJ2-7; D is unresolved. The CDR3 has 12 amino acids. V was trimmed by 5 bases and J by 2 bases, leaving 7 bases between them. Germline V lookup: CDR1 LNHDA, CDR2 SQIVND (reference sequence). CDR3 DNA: TGTGCCAGTAGTCGAGGAACCTACGAGCAGTACTTC. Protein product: CASSRGTYEQYF.

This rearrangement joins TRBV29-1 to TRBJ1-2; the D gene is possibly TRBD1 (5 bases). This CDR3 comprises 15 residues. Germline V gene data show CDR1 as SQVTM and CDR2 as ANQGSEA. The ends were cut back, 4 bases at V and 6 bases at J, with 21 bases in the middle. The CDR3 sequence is CSVASAGWALDGYTF. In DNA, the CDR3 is TGCAGCGTTGCGTCCGCAGGGTGGGCCCTCGATGGCTACACCTTC.

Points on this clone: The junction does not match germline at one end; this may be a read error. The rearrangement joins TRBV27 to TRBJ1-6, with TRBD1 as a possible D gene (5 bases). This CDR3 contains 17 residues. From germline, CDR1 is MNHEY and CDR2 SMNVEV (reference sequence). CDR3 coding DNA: TGTGCCAGCAGTTTACGCCCGGGGCAGGGTTATAGTTCACCCCTCCACTTT. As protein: CASSLRPGQGYSSPLHF.

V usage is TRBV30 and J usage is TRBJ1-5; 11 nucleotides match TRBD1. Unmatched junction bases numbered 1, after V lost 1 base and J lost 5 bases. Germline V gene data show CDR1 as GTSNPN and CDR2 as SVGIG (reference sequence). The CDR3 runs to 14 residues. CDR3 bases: TGTGCCTGGAGTGGGACAGGGGGCTATCAGCCCCAGCATTTT. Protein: CAWSGTGGYQPQHF.

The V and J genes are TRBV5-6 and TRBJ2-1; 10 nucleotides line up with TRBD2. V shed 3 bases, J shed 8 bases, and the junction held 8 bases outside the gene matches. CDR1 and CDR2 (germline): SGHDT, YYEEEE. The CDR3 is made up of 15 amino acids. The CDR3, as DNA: TGTGCCAGCAGCTCAACAAGCGGGGGGGCATATGAGCAGTTCTTC. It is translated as CASSSTSGGAYEQFF.

Here the CDR3 reads CAWSMGTDQPQHF. CDR3 bases: TGTGCCTGGAGTATGGGGACGGATCAGCCCCAGCATTTT. V is TRBV30 and J is TRBJ1-5; weak D call: TRBD1 (5 bases). The CDR3 spans 13 residues. V was shortened by 2 bases and J by 5 bases, with 10 bases between the two germline ends. Germline V lookup: CDR1 GTSNPN, CDR2 SVGIG (reference sequence). Looking up the rest from reference TRBV30 and TRBJ1-5 gives the full variable domain: SQTIHQWPATLVQPVGSPLSLECTVEGTSNPNLYWYRQAAGRGLQLLFYSVGIGQISSEVPQNLSASRPQDRQFILSSKKLLLSDSGFYLCAWSMGTDQPQHFGDGTRLSIL.

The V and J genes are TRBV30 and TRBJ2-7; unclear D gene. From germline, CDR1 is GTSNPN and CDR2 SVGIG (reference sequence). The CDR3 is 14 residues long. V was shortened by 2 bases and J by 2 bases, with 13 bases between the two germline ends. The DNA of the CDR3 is TGTGCCTGGAGTCCCCCCGCCGAGACCTACGAGCAGTACTTC. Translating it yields CAWSPPAETYEQYF.

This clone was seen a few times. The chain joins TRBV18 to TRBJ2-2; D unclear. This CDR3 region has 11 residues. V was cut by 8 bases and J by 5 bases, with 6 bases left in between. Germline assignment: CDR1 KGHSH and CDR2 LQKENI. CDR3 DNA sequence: TGTGCCAGCCGGACGACCGGGGAGCTGTTTTTT. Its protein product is CASRTTGELFF.

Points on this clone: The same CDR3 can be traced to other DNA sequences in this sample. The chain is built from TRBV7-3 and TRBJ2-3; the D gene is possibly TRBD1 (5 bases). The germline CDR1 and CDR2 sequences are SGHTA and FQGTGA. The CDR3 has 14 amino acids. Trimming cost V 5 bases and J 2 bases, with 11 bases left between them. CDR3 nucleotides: TGTGCCAGCAGCCGCCAGGGATCCACAGATACGCAGTATTTT. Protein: CASSRQGSTDTQYF.

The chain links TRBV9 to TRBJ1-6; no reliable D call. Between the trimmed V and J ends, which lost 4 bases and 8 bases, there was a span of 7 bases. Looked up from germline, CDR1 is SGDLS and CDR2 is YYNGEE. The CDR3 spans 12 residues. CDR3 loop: CASSTGDSPLHF. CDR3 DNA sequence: TGTGCCAGCAGCACTGGAGATTCACCCCTCCACTTT.

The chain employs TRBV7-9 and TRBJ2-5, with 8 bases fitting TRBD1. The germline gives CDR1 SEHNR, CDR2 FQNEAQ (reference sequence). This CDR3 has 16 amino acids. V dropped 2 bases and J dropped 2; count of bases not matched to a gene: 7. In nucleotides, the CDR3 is TGTGCCAGCAGCTTAAGGGCAGGGGGCTGGCAAGAGACCCAGTACTTC. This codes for CASSLRAGGWQETQYF.